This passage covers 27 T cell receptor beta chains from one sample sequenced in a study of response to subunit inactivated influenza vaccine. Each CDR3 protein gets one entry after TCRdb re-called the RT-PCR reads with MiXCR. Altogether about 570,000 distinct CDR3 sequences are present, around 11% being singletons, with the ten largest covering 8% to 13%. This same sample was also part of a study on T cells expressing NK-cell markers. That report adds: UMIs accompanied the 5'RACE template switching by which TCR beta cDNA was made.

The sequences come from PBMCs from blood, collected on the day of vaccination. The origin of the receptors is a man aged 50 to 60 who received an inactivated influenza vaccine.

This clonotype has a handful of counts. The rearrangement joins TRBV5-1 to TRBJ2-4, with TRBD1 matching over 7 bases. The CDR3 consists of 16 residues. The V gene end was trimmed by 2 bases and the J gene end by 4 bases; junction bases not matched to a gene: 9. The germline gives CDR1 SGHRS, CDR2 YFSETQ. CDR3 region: CASSLPPGQMKNIQYF. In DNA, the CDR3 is TGCGCCAGCAGCTTACCCCCGGGACAGATGAAAAACATTCAGTACTTC.

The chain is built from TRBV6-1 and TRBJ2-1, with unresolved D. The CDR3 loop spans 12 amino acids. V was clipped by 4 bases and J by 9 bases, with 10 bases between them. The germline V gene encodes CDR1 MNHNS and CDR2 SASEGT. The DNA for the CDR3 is TGTGCCAGCAGTGGGCTCGTGGGTGAGCAGTTCTTC. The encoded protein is CASSGLVGEQFF.

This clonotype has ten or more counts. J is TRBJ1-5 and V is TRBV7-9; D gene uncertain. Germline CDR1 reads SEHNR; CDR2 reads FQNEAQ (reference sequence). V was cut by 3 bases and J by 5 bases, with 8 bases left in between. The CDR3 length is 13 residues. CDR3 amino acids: CASSFGGDQPQHF. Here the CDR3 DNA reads TGTGCCAGCAGCTTTGGTGGTGATCAGCCCCAGCATTTT. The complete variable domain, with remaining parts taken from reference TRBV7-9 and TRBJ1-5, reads DTGVSQNPRHKITKRGQNVTFRCDPISEHNRLYWYRQTLGQGPEFLTYFQNEAQLEKSRLLSDRFSAERPKGSFSTLEIQRTEQGDSAMYLCASSFGGDQPQHFGDGTRLSIL.

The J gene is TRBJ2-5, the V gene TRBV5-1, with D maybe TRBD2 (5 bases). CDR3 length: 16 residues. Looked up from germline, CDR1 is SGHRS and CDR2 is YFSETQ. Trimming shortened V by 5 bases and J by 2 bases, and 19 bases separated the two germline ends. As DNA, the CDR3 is TGCGCCAGCAGATCTGACGGGGTTGAAATTCAAGAGACCCAGTACTTC. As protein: CASRSDGVEIQETQYF.

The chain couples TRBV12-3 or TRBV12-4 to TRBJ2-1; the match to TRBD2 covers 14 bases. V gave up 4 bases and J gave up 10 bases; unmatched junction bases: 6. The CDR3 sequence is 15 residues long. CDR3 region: CASSSGLAGVGEQFF. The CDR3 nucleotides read TGTGCCAGCAGTTCGGGACTAGCGGGAGTTGGGGAGCAGTTCTTC.

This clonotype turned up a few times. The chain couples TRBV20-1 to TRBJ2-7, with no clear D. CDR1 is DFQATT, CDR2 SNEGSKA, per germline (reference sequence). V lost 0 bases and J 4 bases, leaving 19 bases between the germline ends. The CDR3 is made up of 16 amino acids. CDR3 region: CSAREPHKGAIYEQYF. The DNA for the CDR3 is TGCAGTGCTAGAGAACCCCATAAGGGTGCGATTTACGAGCAGTACTTC.

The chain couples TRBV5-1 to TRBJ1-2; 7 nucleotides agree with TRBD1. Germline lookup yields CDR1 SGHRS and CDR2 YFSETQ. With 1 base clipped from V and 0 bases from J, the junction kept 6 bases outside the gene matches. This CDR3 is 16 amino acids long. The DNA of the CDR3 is TGCGCCAGCAGCTTGACAGGGGAAGGGGCTAACTATGGCTACACCTTC. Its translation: CASSLTGEGANYGYTF. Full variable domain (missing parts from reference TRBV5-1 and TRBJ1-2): KAGVTQTPRYLIKTRGQQVTLSCSPISGHRSVSWYQQTPGQGLQFLFEYFSETQRNKGNFPGRFSGRQFSNSRSEMNVSTLELGDSALYLCASSLTGEGANYGYTFGSGTRLTVV.

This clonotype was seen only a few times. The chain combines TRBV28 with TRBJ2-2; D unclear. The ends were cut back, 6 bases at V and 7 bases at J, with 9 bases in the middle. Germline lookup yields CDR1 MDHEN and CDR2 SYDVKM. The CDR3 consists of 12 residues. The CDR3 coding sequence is TGTGCCAGCAGGCCAAGCCACGGGGAGCTGTTTTTT. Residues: CASRPSHGELFF.

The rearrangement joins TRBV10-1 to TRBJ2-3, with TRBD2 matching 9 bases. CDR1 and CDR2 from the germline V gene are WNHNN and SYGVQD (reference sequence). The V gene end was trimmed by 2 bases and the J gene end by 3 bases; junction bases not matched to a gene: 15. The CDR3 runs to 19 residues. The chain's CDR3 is CASSENPSPSGGPTDTQYF. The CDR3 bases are TGCGCCAGCAGTGAGAACCCATCCCCCAGCGGGGGGCCGACAGATACGCAGTATTTT.

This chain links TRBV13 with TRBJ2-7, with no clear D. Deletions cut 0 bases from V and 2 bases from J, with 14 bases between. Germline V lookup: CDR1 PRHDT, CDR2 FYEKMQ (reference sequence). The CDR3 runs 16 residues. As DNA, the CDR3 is TGTGCCAGCAGCTTAGGTATCTTCCCGGCCGCCTACGAGCAGTACTTC. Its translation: CASSLGIFPAAYEQYF.

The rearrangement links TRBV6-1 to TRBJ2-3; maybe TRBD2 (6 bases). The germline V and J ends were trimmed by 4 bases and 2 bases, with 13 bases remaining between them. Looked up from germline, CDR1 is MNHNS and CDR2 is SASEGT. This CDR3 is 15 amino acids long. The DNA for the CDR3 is TGTGCCAGCAGTGGACTAGTTCCCCCCACAGATACGCAGTATTTT. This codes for CASSGLVPPTDTQYF.

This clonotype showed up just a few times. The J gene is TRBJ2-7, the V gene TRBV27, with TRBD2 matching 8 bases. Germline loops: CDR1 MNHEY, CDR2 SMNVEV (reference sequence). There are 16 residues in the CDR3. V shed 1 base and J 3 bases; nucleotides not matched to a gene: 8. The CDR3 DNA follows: TGTGCCAGCAGTTTATATCCTAGCGGGCGGAACTACGAGCAGTACTTC. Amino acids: CASSLYPSGRNYEQYF.

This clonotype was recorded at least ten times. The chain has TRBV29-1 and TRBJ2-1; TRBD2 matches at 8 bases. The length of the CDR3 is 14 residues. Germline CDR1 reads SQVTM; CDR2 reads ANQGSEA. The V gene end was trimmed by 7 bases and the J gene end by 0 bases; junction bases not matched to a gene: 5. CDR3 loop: CSAMTSDSYNEQFF. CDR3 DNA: TGCAGCGCGATGACTAGCGACTCCTACAATGAGCAGTTCTTC.

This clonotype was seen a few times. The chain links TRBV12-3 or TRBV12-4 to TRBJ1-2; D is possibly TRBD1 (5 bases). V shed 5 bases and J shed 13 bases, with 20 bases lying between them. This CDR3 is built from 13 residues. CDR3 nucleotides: TGTGCCAGCAGTGCAGACAGCCTAGGATCTTTCACCTTC. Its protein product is CASSADSLGSFTF.

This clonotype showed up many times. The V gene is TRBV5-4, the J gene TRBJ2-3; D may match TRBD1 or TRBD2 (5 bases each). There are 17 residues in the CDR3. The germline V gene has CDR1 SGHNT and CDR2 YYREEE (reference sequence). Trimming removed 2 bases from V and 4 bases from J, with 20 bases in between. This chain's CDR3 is CASSFEPVGENADTQYF. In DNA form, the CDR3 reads TGTGCCAGCAGCTTCGAGCCCGTAGGGGAGAACGCAGATACGCAGTATTTT.

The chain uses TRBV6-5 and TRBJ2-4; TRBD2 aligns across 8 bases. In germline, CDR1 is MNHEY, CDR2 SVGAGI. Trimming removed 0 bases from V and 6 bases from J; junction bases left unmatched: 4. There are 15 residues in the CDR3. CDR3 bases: TGTGCCAGCAGTTACTCGACCGGGGGGGGAAACATTCAGTACTTC. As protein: CASSYSTGGGNIQYF.

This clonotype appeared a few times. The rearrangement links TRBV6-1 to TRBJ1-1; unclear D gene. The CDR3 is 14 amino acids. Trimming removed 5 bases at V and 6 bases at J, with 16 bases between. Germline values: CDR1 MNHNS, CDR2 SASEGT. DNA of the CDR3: TGTGCCAGCAGTCGACTCCAATCGTACGCTGAAGCTTTCTTT. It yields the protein CASSRLQSYAEAFF.

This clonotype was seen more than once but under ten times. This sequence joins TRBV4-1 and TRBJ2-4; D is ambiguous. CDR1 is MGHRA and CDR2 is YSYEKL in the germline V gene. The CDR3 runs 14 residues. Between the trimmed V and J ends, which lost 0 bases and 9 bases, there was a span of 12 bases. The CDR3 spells CASSQDPNFSIQYF. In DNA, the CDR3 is TGCGCCAGCAGCCAAGATCCGAATTTTAGCATTCAGTACTTC.

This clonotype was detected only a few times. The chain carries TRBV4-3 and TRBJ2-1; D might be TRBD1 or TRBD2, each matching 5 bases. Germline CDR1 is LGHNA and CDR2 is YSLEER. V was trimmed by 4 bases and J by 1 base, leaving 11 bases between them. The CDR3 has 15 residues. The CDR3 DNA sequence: TGCGCCAGCAGCCTGACCAGGGAGTCCTACAATGAGCAGTTCTTC. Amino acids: CASSLTRESYNEQFF.

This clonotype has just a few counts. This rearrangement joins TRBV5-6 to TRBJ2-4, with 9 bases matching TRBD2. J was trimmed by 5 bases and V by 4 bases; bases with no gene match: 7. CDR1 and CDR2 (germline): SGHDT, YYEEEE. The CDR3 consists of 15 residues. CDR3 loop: CASSRRERGENIQYF. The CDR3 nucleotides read TGTGCCAGCAGCCGGAGGGAGCGGGGGGAAAACATTCAGTACTTC.

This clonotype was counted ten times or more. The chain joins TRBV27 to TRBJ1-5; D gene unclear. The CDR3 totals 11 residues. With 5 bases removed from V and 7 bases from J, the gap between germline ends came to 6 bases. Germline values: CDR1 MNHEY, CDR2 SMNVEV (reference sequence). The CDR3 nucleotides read TGTGCCAGCAGTACGGAACAGCCCCAGCATTTT. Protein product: CASSTEQPQHF.

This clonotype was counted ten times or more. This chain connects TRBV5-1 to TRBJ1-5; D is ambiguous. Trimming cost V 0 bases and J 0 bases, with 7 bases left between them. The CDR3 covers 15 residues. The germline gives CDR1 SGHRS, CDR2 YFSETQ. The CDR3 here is CASSLGESSNQPQHF. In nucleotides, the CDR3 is TGCGCCAGCAGCTTGGGGGAGAGTAGCAATCAGCCCCAGCATTTT.

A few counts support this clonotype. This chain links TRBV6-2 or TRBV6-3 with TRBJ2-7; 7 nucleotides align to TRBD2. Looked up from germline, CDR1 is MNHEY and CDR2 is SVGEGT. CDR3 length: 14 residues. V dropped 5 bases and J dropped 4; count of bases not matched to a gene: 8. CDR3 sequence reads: CASSLQAGPYEQYF. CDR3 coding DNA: TGTGCCAGCAGTCTTCAAGCGGGGCCGTACGAGCAGTACTTC.

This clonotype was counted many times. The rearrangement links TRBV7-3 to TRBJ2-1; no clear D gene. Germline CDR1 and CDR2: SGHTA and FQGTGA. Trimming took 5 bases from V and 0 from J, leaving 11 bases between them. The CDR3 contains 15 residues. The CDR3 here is CASSQDLSSYNEQFF. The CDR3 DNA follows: TGTGCCAGCAGCCAGGACCTGAGCTCCTACAATGAGCAGTTCTTC.

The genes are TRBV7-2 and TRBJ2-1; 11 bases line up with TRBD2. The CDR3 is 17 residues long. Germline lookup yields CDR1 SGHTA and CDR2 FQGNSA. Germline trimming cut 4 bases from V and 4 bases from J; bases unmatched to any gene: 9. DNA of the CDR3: TGTGCCAGCAGCTCTAGCGGGAGGACTGGGGGGTACAATGAGCAGTTCTTC. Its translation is CASSSSGRTGGYNEQFF.

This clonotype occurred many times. This CDR3 is CASSPRQGANEQFF. CDR3 in DNA: TGTGCCAGCTCACCCCGACAGGGGGCGAATGAGCAGTTCTTC. The chain couples TRBV18 to TRBJ2-1, with 10 nucleotides matching TRBD1. The germline gives CDR1 KGHSH, CDR2 LQKENI. V was clipped by 3 bases and J by 7 bases; unmatched bases: 3. There are 14 residues in the CDR3.

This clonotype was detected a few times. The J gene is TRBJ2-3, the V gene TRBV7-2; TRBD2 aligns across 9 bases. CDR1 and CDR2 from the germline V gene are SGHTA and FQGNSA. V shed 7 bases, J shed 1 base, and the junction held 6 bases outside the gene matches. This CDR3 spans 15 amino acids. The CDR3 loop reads CASTKSGGRTDTQYF. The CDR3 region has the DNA TGTGCCAGCACCAAGAGCGGGGGGCGCACAGATACGCAGTATTTT.